Following are 20 T cell receptor beta chains from one sample sequenced in a study of PD-L1 blockade in urothelial cancer. Using immunoSEQ multiplex PCR, the repertoire was profiled, and TCRdb retains in-frame clones only, with some absent. The sample shows more than 50,000 clones, over 75% of them seen only once. The input for sequencing was PBMCs, taken around atezolizumab (anti-PD-L1) treatment. Receptors were obtained from a man in his 70s with urothelial cancer.

The chain carries TRBV28 and TRBJ2-7; 11 bases line up with TRBD2. Germline CDR1 is MDHEN and CDR2 is SYDVKM. The CDR3 covers 15 residues. V lost 6 bases, J lost 1 base, and 5 bases stayed unmatched. CDR3 amino acids: CASSPGLAASYEQYF. As DNA, the CDR3 is TGTGCCAGCAGCCCGGGACTAGCGGCGTCCTACGAGCAGTACTTC.

This clone was seen more than once but under ten times. The chain uses TRBV11-2 and TRBJ2-2; 8 positions match TRBD2. Germline CDR1 reads SGHAT; CDR2 reads FQNNGV. Trimming at V came to 1 base and at J to 1 base, leaving 8 bases not matched to a gene. The CDR3 spans 18 residues. Written as DNA, the CDR3 is TGTGCCAGCAGCTTAGCTCACGGGGCGGGAGGGAACACCGGGGAGCTGTTTTTT. Translating it yields CASSLAHGAGGNTGELFF.

V usage is TRBV10-3 and J usage is TRBJ2-3; 13 bases align to TRBD2. This CDR3 contains 22 residues. From germline, CDR1 is ENHRY and CDR2 SYGVKD. V lost 6 bases, J lost 1 base, and 22 bases stayed unmatched. The CDR3 is CAISRPRQQGTSGKDGTDTQYF. CDR3 DNA: TGTGCCATCAGCCGACCCCGACAACAAGGGACTAGCGGGAAGGACGGCACAGATACGCAGTATTTT.

The chain has TRBV14 and TRBJ1-4, with D perhaps TRBD1 (6 bases). Trimming removed 1 base from V and 0 bases from J, with 6 bases in between. From germline, CDR1 is SGHDN and CDR2 FVKESK. The CDR3 is made up of 15 amino acids. CDR3 region: CASSQGQATNEKLFF. The CDR3 DNA follows: TGTGCCAGCAGCCAAGGACAGGCAACTAATGAAAAACTGTTTTTT.

This chain uses TRBV6-5 with TRBJ1-2, with 8 bases lining up with TRBD1. J was trimmed by 4 bases and V by 4 bases; bases with no gene match: 11. Germline V gives CDR1 MNHEY, CDR2 SVGAGI. This CDR3 region has 16 residues. The CDR3 coding sequence is TGTGCCAGCAGTTCATCAGTTCCTGGACAGGGCTATGGCTACACCTTC. Its protein product is CASSSSVPGQGYGYTF.

The chain is built from TRBV15 and TRBJ2-3; 10 bases map to TRBD2. CDR1 and CDR2 (germline): LNHNV, YYDKDF (reference sequence). This CDR3 spans 17 amino acids. The V segment lost 5 bases and the J segment 0 bases; nucleotides outside the gene matches: 8. Here the CDR3 DNA reads TGTGCCACCAGCGGTCCTCTAGCGGGGGTTAGCACAGATACGCAGTATTTT. Amino acids: CATSGPLAGVSTDTQYF.

The J gene is TRBJ2-1, the V gene TRBV7-2; 13 bases align to TRBD2. The V segment lost 5 bases and the J segment 5 bases; nucleotides outside the gene matches: 9. CDR1 and CDR2 from the germline V gene are SGHTA and FQGNSA. The CDR3 consists of 17 residues. This CDR3 is CASSKGTSGMGDNEQFF. CDR3 DNA sequence: TGTGCCAGCAGCAAGGGGACTAGCGGGATGGGTGACAATGAGCAGTTCTTC.

This rearrangement joins TRBV6-4 to TRBJ1-4, with 7 bases lining up with TRBD1. J lost 5 bases, V lost 3 bases, and 6 bases had no gene match. The CDR3 has 15 residues. Looked up from germline, CDR1 is MRHNA and CDR2 is SNTAGT. CDR3 residues: CASSEQGGLNEKLFF. The CDR3 nucleotides are TGTGCCAGCAGTGAACAAGGGGGCTTAAATGAAAAACTGTTTTTT.

The chain carries TRBV10-1 and TRBJ2-7, with D tentatively TRBD2 (5 bases). Germline lookup yields CDR1 WNHNN and CDR2 SYGVQD (reference sequence). CDR3 size: 13 residues. V lost 6 bases and J lost 2, with 11 bases in between. The DNA for the CDR3 is TGCGCCAGCAGCCCCGGACTGACCTACGAGCAGTACTTC. It specifies CASSPGLTYEQYF.

This clone was found a few times. The V call is TRBV6-1, the J call TRBJ2-2; 8 bases map to TRBD2. Germline assignment: CDR1 MNHNS and CDR2 SASEGT. J gave up 5 bases and V 8 bases, and 7 bases lay outside the gene matches. The CDR3 spans 14 residues. Written as DNA, the CDR3 is TGTGCCAGCGTCGGGAGGGCCCGTACCGGGGAGCTGTTTTTT. Translated, it gives CASVGRARTGELFF.

The V gene is TRBV7-3, the J gene TRBJ2-1; 7 nucleotides match TRBD1. Trimming removed 5 bases from V and 4 bases from J; junction bases left unmatched: 8. This CDR3 has 15 amino acids. Per the germline V gene, CDR1 is SGHTA and CDR2 is FQGTGA. For the CDR3, the DNA is TGTGCCAGCAGCCAAACGGGACAGAGATACAATGAGCAGTTCTTC. This gives the protein CASSQTGQRYNEQFF. The full variable domain, completed using reference TRBV7-3 and TRBJ2-1, is GAGVSQTPSNKVTEKGKYVELRCDPISGHTALYWYRQSLGQGPEFLIYFQGTGAADDSGLPNDRFFAVRPEGSVSTLKIQRTERGDSAVYLCASSQTGQRYNEQFFGPGTRLTVL.

The chain has TRBV5-4 and TRBJ1-1; the D gene is possibly TRBD1 (6 bases). The V end was cut by 7 bases, the J end by 1 base, with 26 bases between. The length of the CDR3 is 18 residues. CDR1 is SGHNT and CDR2 is YYREEE in the germline V gene (reference sequence). The CDR3 protein is CASSPKGGTRGTNTEAFF. The CDR3 DNA sequence: TGTGCCAGCTCCCCGAAGGGGGGGACACGGGGGACGAACACTGAAGCTTTCTTT.

V is TRBV25-1 and J is TRBJ2-1; 7 bases are shared with TRBD2. V trimming: 6 bases; J trimming: 4 bases; junction bases outside the gene matches: 9. Germline V gene data show CDR1 as MGHDK and CDR2 as SYGVNS. This CDR3 region has 15 residues. CDR3 sequence reads: CASSLVGEGYNEQFF. The CDR3 nucleotides read TGTGCCAGCAGCCTGGTGGGGGAGGGGTACAATGAGCAGTTCTTC.

The V and J genes are TRBV2 and TRBJ2-3; 7 bases align to TRBD2. This CDR3 contains 18 residues. Trimming at V came to 2 bases and at J to 7 bases, leaving 18 bases not matched to a gene. Germline assignment: CDR1 SNHLY and CDR2 FYNNEI. The CDR3 sequence is CASSEQVAGQAGKNTQYF. DNA of the CDR3: TGTGCCAGCAGTGAACAAGTGGCCGGACAAGCGGGGAAAAATACGCAGTATTTT.

A single count supports this clone. V usage is TRBV4-2 and J usage is TRBJ1-1; the D gene is possibly TRBD1 (6 bases). CDR1 and CDR2 from the germline V gene are LGHNA and YNFKEQ. V was trimmed by 1 base and J by 0 bases, leaving 12 bases between them. CDR3 length: 16 residues. CDR3 sequence reads: CASSQVGGPLNTEAFF. DNA of the CDR3: TGTGCCAGCAGCCAAGTTGGGGGCCCGTTGAACACTGAAGCTTTCTTT.

The chain is built from TRBV28 and TRBJ1-1; D gene ambiguous. Germline CDR1 and CDR2: MDHEN and SYDVKM. The CDR3 has 12 residues. V dropped 2 bases and J dropped 10 bases, with 11 bases sitting between them. CDR3 amino acids: CASSLLGSRAFF. CDR3 bases: TGTGCCAGCAGTTTACTGGGCTCTCGAGCTTTCTTT.

J is TRBJ2-7 and V is TRBV28, with TRBD2 identical over 10 bases. The V and J ends lost 8 bases and 4 bases, in that order; junction bases with no gene match: 8. The germline V gene has CDR1 MDHEN and CDR2 SYDVKM. This CDR3 region has 14 residues. The CDR3 here is CASVQQTSGYEQYF. CDR3 sequence (DNA): TGTGCCAGCGTCCAGCAGACTAGCGGGTACGAGCAGTACTTC.

The genes are TRBV29-1 and TRBJ2-1; tentative D call: TRBD2 (6 bases). The CDR3 spans 16 residues. V was shortened by 6 bases and J by 0 bases, with 18 bases between the two germline ends. The germline V gene encodes CDR1 SQVTM and CDR2 ANQGSEA. CDR3 in DNA: TGCAGCGTGGCCGTGGGTCTAGCGCTCTCCTACAATGAGCAGTTCTTC. This gives the protein CSVAVGLALSYNEQFF.

CDR3 amino acids: CASSRTGGPTELFF. The CDR3 coding sequence is TGTGCCAGCTCAAGAACAGGGGGCCCCACGGAGCTGTTTTTT. The chain couples TRBV18 to TRBJ2-2; 9 nucleotides line up with TRBD1. Germline CDR1 reads KGHSH; CDR2 reads LQKENI. The CDR3 loop spans 14 amino acids. Trimming at V came to 5 bases and at J to 10 bases, leaving 8 bases not matched to a gene. Variable domain in full (rest from reference TRBV18 and TRBJ2-2): NAGVMQNPRHLVRRRGQEARLRCSPMKGHSHVYWYRQLPEEGLKFMVYLQKENIIDESGMPKERFSAEFPKEGPSILRIQQVVRGDSAAYFCASSRTGGPTELFFGEGSRLTVL.

As concerns this clone: The junction differs from germline at one of its ends, possibly a read error. V gene TRBV19 combines with J gene TRBJ2-2; 7 bases align to TRBD1. The CDR3 loop spans 16 amino acids. Germline V gene sequence: CDR1 LNHDA, CDR2 SQIVND (reference sequence). CDR3 residues: CASSVDRARNTGELFF. The CDR3, as DNA: TGTGCCAGTAGTGTAGACAGGGCGCGGAACACCGGGGAGCTGTTTTTT.